The clone carrying this TCR beta chain was detected only once. The data stem from a study of technical replicates of blood from several donors. Germline V gene lookup returns CDR1 SGDLS and CDR2 YYNGEE. CDR3 length equals 14 residues. With 3 bases clipped from V and 5 bases from J, the junction kept 6 bases outside the gene matches. Sequencing used immunoSEQ multiplex PCR; TCRdb keeps in-frame clones, though not all of them. The sample yields 80,000 to 90,000 clones, roughly 94% seen once. The chain employs TRBV9 and TRBJ2-3, with 7 nucleotides matching TRBD2. This TCR came from a human donor in good health. The specimen sequenced was T cells isolated from PBMCs. DNA for the CDR3: TGTGCCAGCAGCGGGGGGGGAGGAGGAGATACGCAGTATTTT. It yields the protein CASSGGGGGDTQYF. Variable domain in full (rest from reference TRBV9 and TRBJ2-3): DSGVTQTPKHLITATGQRVTLRCSPRSGDLSVYWYQQSLDQGLQFLIQYYNGEERAKGNILERFSAQQFPDLHSELNLSSLELGDSALYFCASSGGGGGDTQYFGPGTRLTVL.